These 26 T cell receptor beta chains were sequenced from one sample in a study of blood T cell repertoires in COVID-19. Profiling relied on immunoSEQ multiplex PCR, and the TCRdb table lists in-frame clones only, not all of them. The sample has some 140,000 clones, roughly 90% seen once. Sequencing input: peripheral blood. All receptors come from a man between 65 and 85 years old with active COVID-19.

V and J are TRBV27 and TRBJ2-7; D uncertain. This CDR3 is built from 12 residues. Per germline, CDR1 MNHEY and CDR2 SMNVEV (reference sequence). Trimming removed 9 bases at V and 4 bases at J, with 13 bases between. The chain's CDR3 is CASSPSLYEQYF. The CDR3 DNA follows: TGTGCCAGTAGCCCTTCTCTTTACGAGCAGTACTTC.

This chain links TRBV7-9 with TRBJ2-1; a possible D gene is TRBD1 (6 bases). CDR3 length: 12 residues. Trimming cost V 5 bases and J 7 bases, with 9 bases left between them. Germline V lookup: CDR1 SEHNR, CDR2 FQNEAQ (reference sequence). This CDR3 reads CASSQGLNEQFF. The CDR3 coding sequence is TGTGCCAGCAGCCAGGGGTTGAATGAGCAGTTCTTC.

The chain employs TRBV24-1 and TRBJ1-5; 7 bases fit TRBD1. The V segment lost 3 bases and the J segment 2 bases; nucleotides outside the gene matches: 3. The CDR3 spans 15 residues. Germline-derived CDR1 and CDR2 are KGHDR and SFDVKD. The CDR3 sequence: CATSDHTGGNQPQHF. Here the CDR3 DNA reads TGTGCCACCAGTGATCACACAGGGGGCAATCAGCCCCAGCATTTT.

This rearrangement joins TRBV10-1 to TRBJ2-7, with 7 positions matching TRBD1. V was clipped by 6 bases and J by 3 bases; unmatched bases: 5. Per the germline V gene, CDR1 is WNHNN and CDR2 is SYGVQD (reference sequence). The CDR3 runs 13 residues. In DNA form, the CDR3 reads TGCGCCAGCAGACCACAGGGGTTCTACGAGCAGTACTTC. Translation: CASRPQGFYEQYF.

This clone was observed once. The chain uses TRBV27 and TRBJ1-1; 7 positions match TRBD1. The germline V gene encodes CDR1 MNHEY and CDR2 SMNVEV (reference sequence). Losses at the gene ends were 0 bases for V and 3 bases for J; bases not matched to a gene: 4. The CDR3 has 15 residues. CDR3 sequence: CASSLSGTEDTEAFF. CDR3 nucleotides: TGTGCCAGCAGTTTATCGGGGACAGAAGACACTGAAGCTTTCTTT.

This clone was observed a handful of times. The V call is TRBV5-6, the J call TRBJ1-1; D may be TRBD1 (6 bases). The CDR3 runs 16 residues. V was cut by 2 bases and J by 0 bases, with 14 bases left in between. Germline V lookup: CDR1 SGHDT, CDR2 YYEEEE. The CDR3 bases are TGTGCCAGCAGCTTATACACCGGGACAATGAACACTGAAGCTTTCTTT. Protein product: CASSLYTGTMNTEAFF.

V gene TRBV9 combines with J gene TRBJ2-6, with a possible D match to TRBD1 (5 bases). The V gene lost 0 bases and the J gene lost 0 bases, with 13 bases spanning the gap. This CDR3 has 18 residues. CDR1 and CDR2 (germline): SGDLS, YYNGEE. CDR3 DNA sequence: TGTGCCAGCAGCGTAGTGGGGCGGATGGGCTCTGGGGCCAACGTCCTGACTTTC. Translated: CASSVVGRMGSGANVLTF.

This chain uses TRBV6-5 with TRBJ2-1, with D possibly matching TRBD1 (6 bases). V lost 6 bases and J 8 bases, leaving 17 bases between the germline ends. From germline, CDR1 is MNHEY and CDR2 SVGAGI. The CDR3 spans 14 residues. In nucleotides, the CDR3 is TGTGCCAGCAGAGACCCAGGGGCGATTGATGAGCAGTTCTTC. Its protein is CASRDPGAIDEQFF.

The chain employs TRBV5-1 and TRBJ2-1; 8 bases are shared with TRBD2. The length of the CDR3 is 16 residues. Germline trimming cut 4 bases from V and 0 bases from J; bases unmatched to any gene: 6. The V gene's germline CDR1 is SGHRS and CDR2 YFSETQ. The CDR3 sequence is CASSLLAGSSYNEQFF. For the CDR3, the DNA is TGCGCCAGCAGCCTTTTAGCGGGAAGCTCCTACAATGAGCAGTTCTTC.

This sequence joins TRBV9 and TRBJ2-6; D unresolved. Trimming took off 4 bases at V and 0 bases at J, with 8 bases between the two ends. CDR3 length: 15 amino acids. The V gene's germline CDR1 is SGDLS and CDR2 YYNGEE. The CDR3 DNA sequence: TGTGCCAGCAGCTACTCCCCCTCTGGGGCCAACGTCCTGACTTTC. Residues: CASSYSPSGANVLTF.

The rearrangement joins TRBV21-1 to TRBJ1-4; the DNA was not used to check the table's D call, TRBD1. TRBV21-1 counts as a pseudogene. The CDR3 runs 14 residues. CDR3 bases: TGTGCCAGCAGCATTGGACAGGGTAATGAAAAACTGTTTTTT. This gives the protein CASSIGQGNEKLFF.

V and J are TRBV5-4 and TRBJ2-5, with 11 bases identical to TRBD2. This CDR3 region has 16 residues. V shed 1 base, J shed 1 base, and the junction held 3 bases outside the gene matches. Germline CDR1 SGHNT, CDR2 YYREEE (reference sequence). The CDR3 spells CASSLRTSGSQETQYF. The CDR3 DNA reads TGTGCCAGCAGCTTGCGAACTAGCGGGAGCCAAGAGACCCAGTACTTC.

This chain's CDR3 is CASSLAGVGEQFF. The CDR3 nucleotides read TGTGCCAGCAGCTTAGCGGGAGTGGGTGAGCAGTTCTTC. V and J are TRBV7-2 and TRBJ2-1, with a tentative D call TRBD2 (5 bases). Germline assignment: CDR1 SGHTA and CDR2 FQGNSA. This CDR3 region has 13 residues. Trimming shortened V by 0 bases and J by 9 bases, and 9 bases separated the two germline ends.

This clone is a singleton in its sample. The chain has TRBV5-4 and TRBJ2-1; 8 positions agree with TRBD2. The CDR3 extends over 15 amino acids. The V segment lost 0 bases and the J segment 9 bases; nucleotides outside the gene matches: 8. From germline, CDR1 is SGHNT and CDR2 YYREEE (reference sequence). The CDR3 spells CASSLAGLAGGEQFF. The CDR3 DNA is TGTGCCAGCAGCTTGGCCGGCCTAGCGGGTGGTGAGCAGTTCTTC.

This chain links TRBV5-6 with TRBJ2-1, with D perhaps matching TRBD1 or TRBD2 (5 bases each). The CDR3 has 14 amino acids. The V gene's germline CDR1 is SGHDT and CDR2 YYEEEE. The ends were cut back, 5 bases at V and 10 bases at J, with 19 bases in the middle. Here the CDR3 reads CASRLRGGTAEQFF. CDR3 sequence (DNA): TGTGCCAGCAGGTTGAGGGGTGGCACAGCAGAGCAGTTCTTC.

The gene calls are TRBV24-1 and TRBJ2-3, with D perhaps matching TRBD2 (7 bases). The CDR3 spans 14 residues. Trimming left V 4 bases short and J 3 bases short, with 10 bases between. In germline, CDR1 is KGHDR, CDR2 SFDVKD. CDR3 loop: CATSDRGGTDTQYF. CDR3 DNA: TGTGCCACCAGTGACAGGGGAGGGACAGATACGCAGTATTTT.

The chain's CDR3 is CASSLSGGAEQYF. The CDR3 nucleotides read TGTGCCAGCAGTTTATCAGGGGGGGCCGAGCAGTACTTC. The chain employs TRBV27 and TRBJ2-7; a weak D match, TRBD2 (7 bases). There are 13 residues in the CDR3. V shed 0 bases and J shed 6 bases, with 9 bases lying between them. From germline, CDR1 is MNHEY and CDR2 SMNVEV (reference sequence).

This clone was picked up a small number of times. The chain employs TRBV19 and TRBJ1-6; TRBD1 matches 9 bases. After removal of 7 bases from V and 10 bases from J, the junction contained 11 bases not matched to a gene. Germline V gene data show CDR1 as LNHDA and CDR2 as SQIVND (reference sequence). CDR3 length: 15 residues. The CDR3 nucleotides read TGTGCCAGTACCCTAGGCGGGACAGGGCTCTCACCCCTCCACTTT. Translated, it gives CASTLGGTGLSPLHF.

Comments on this clone: The junction does not match germline at one end; this may be a read error. The J gene is TRBJ2-3, the V gene TRBV7-9; 8 nucleotides align to TRBD2. CDR1 is SEHNR, CDR2 FQNEAQ, per germline (reference sequence). This CDR3 contains 16 residues. The CDR3 loop is CTSSQRQAGEEDTQYF. Written as DNA, the CDR3 is TGTACCAGCAGCCAAAGACAAGCGGGAGAAGAAGATACGCAGTATTTT.

DNA for the CDR3: TGTGCCAGCCTTACAGGGCGAGTATCGAACACTGAAGCTTTCTTT. Its translation is CASLTGRVSNTEAFF. This chain joins TRBV27 and TRBJ1-1, with D tentatively TRBD1 (6 bases). CDR3 size: 15 residues. Trimming left V 8 bases short and J 1 base short, with 17 bases between. Germline V CDR1 and CDR2: MNHEY, SMNVEV (reference sequence).

The chain uses TRBV7-2 and TRBJ2-7; D perhaps matches TRBD2 (6 bases). V was clipped by 1 base and J by 6 bases, with 13 bases between them. The CDR3 length is 14 residues. The germline V gene has CDR1 SGHTA and CDR2 FQGNSA. In DNA form, the CDR3 reads TGTGCCAGCAGCTTAGGGGGGGTTGCACTCGAGCAGTACTTC. Its translation: CASSLGGVALEQYF.

The rearrangement joins TRBV28 to TRBJ1-5; a weak D match, TRBD1 (6 bases). The ends were cut back, 7 bases at V and 2 bases at J, with 21 bases in the middle. The CDR3 has 17 residues. Germline values: CDR1 MDHEN, CDR2 SYDVKM. The CDR3 coding sequence is TGTGCCAGCACCCTGAGGGGGGGGGCGCGTGGCAATCAGCCCCAGCATTTT. Its protein is CASTLRGGARGNQPQHF.

The chain recombines TRBV7-9 with TRBJ1-1; no clear D. Germline V gene lookup returns CDR1 SEHNR and CDR2 FQNEAQ (reference sequence). Trimming took off 3 bases at V and 1 base at J, with 9 bases between the two ends. The CDR3 totals 14 residues. The chain's CDR3 is CASSFGGANTEAFF. The CDR3 bases are TGTGCCAGCAGCTTTGGAGGAGCGAACACTGAAGCTTTCTTT.

The chain joins TRBV28 to TRBJ1-1; TRBD1 is a possible D gene (5 bases). This CDR3 spans 14 amino acids. Trimming cost V 5 bases and J 3 bases, with 13 bases left between them. Germline lookup yields CDR1 MDHEN and CDR2 SYDVKM. Here the CDR3 reads CASSPRTLHTEAFF. The CDR3 nucleotides are TGTGCCAGCAGTCCAAGGACATTGCACACTGAAGCTTTCTTT.

The CDR3 DNA follows: TGTGCCAGCAGTTTTTCAGGGGTCAATCAGCCCCAGCATTTT. Its translation is CASSFSGVNQPQHF. The rearrangement joins TRBV28 to TRBJ1-5; perhaps TRBD1 as D (6 bases). Germline V lookup: CDR1 MDHEN, CDR2 SYDVKM. V was shortened by 3 bases and J by 3 bases, with 9 bases between the two germline ends. CDR3 size: 14 residues. Full variable domain (rest looked up from reference TRBV28 and TRBJ1-5): DVKVTQSSRYLVKRTGEKVFLECVQDMDHENMFWYRQDPGLGLRLIYFSYDVKMKEKGDIPEGYSVSREKKERFSLILESASTNQTSMYLCASSFSGVNQPQHFGDGTRLSIL.

This clone was detected many times. CDR3 DNA sequence: TGTGCCTGGGGGGCGGCCCGACGCGGTGAAAAACTGTTTTTT. Translated, it gives CAWGAARRGEKLFF. This rearrangement joins TRBV30 to TRBJ1-4; D is possibly TRBD1 (5 bases). Germline CDR1 GTSNPN, CDR2 SVGIG (reference sequence). The CDR3 contains 14 residues. V dropped 5 bases and J dropped 7 bases, with 17 bases sitting between them.